A single sample is the source of the 5 T cell receptor beta chains below, sequenced in a study of regulatory T cells in long-lasting Graves disease. Both iRepertoire HTBI primers and Arm-PCR of CDR3 regions were used to build the TCR beta libraries. Using its own MiXCR run on the multiplex PCR reads, TCRdb lists one record per CDR3 protein. Among 400,000 to 500,000 distinct CDR3 sequences listed, approximately 23% were seen once. Time point defined: persistent/refractory GD, antithyroid drugs over 5 years with positive TRAb. PBMCs provided the RNA from which the TCR library was made. The material sequenced was peripheral blood mononuclear cells (PBMCs), taken when the disease was refractory, from a patient treated with antithyroid drugs. These TCRs come from a female donor with Graves disease.

This clonotype occurred a few times. A clone one base away is much larger, so this may be a read error. V and J are TRBV11-3 and TRBJ1-2; D remains unclear. Trimming took 3 bases from V and 6 from J, leaving 8 bases between them. Germline CDR1 and CDR2: SGHNT and YENEEA. The CDR3 extends over 12 amino acids. CDR3 sequence reads: CASSLAENGYTF. In DNA, the CDR3 is TGTGCCAGCAGCTTGGCGGAGAATGGCTACACCTTC.

This chain links TRBV5-1 with TRBJ1-1; a weak D match, TRBD1 (5 bases). The germline CDR1 and CDR2 sequences are SGHRS and YFSETQ. The CDR3 extends over 14 amino acids. The V end was cut by 4 bases, the J end by 0 bases, with 10 bases between. The CDR3 reads CASSVGVLNTEAFF. The CDR3 DNA follows: TGCGCCAGCAGCGTGGGGGTTCTGAACACTGAAGCTTTCTTT.

The chain couples TRBV7-9 to TRBJ1-4; TRBD1 is a possible D gene (5 bases). The CDR3 sequence is 12 residues long. V gave up 8 bases and J gave up 10 bases, with 14 bases separating them. Germline V gene sequence: CDR1 SEHNR, CDR2 FQNEAQ (reference sequence). In DNA form, the CDR3 reads TGTGCCAGCCGCCCTCCGGGGGGAAAACTGTTTTTT. This translates into CASRPPGGKLFF. Using reference TRBV7-9 and TRBJ1-4 for the parts outside the CDR3, the full variable domain is DTGVSQNPRHKITKRGQNVTFRCDPISEHNRLYWYRQTLGQGPEFLTYFQNEAQLEKSRLLSDRFSAERPKGSFSTLEIQRTEQGDSAMYLCASRPPGGKLFFGSGTQLSVL.

The V and J genes are TRBV25-1 and TRBJ2-7; possible D gene TRBD2, 7 bases. The germline CDR1 and CDR2 sequences are MGHDK and SYGVNS. V lost 6 bases, J lost 5 bases, and 23 bases lay in between. This CDR3 has 16 amino acids. The CDR3 DNA reads as TGTGCCAGCAGCTTTACGGGGGGACAAGGACGCCACGAGCAGTACTTC. Its protein is CASSFTGGQGRHEQYF.

CDR3: CASSEYYVGGQGVGNTIYF. The CDR3 DNA sequence: TGTGCCAGCAGTGAATACTATGTCGGTGGACAGGGGGTTGGAAACACCATATATTTT. This rearrangement joins TRBV6-1 to TRBJ1-3; TRBD1 matches 10 bases. J lost 3 bases, V lost 2 bases, and 13 bases had no gene match. The CDR3 consists of 19 residues. Germline values: CDR1 MNHNS, CDR2 SASEGT.